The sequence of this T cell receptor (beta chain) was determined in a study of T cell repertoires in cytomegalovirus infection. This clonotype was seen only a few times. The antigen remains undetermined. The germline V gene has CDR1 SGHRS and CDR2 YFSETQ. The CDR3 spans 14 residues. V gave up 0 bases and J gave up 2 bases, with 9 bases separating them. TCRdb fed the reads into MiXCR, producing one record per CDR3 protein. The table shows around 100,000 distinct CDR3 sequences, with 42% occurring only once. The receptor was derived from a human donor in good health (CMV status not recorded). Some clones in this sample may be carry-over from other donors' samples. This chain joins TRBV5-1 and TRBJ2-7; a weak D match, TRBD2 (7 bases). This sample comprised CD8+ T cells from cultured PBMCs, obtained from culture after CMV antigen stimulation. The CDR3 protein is CASSLAGGPYEQYF. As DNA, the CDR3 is TGCGCCAGCAGCTTGGCCGGGGGGCCCTACGAGCAGTACTTC.